These T cell receptor beta chains were read from a single sample in a study of metastatic and nonmetastatic thyroid tumors. TCRdb re-clonotyped the PCR reads via MiXCR. Of about 6,400 clones detected, around a third appear once; the ten largest clones hold roughly 40%. The sequencing sample was made of tumor tissue. The receptors shown here come from a female donor with papillary thyroid cancer or a benign thyroid nodule (not recorded which). Some clones in this sample may be carry-over from other donors' samples. Both conserved end residues are trimmed from each CDR3. For some rows the clone size is stated as once, few or many, or as a class when expanded; others skip it.

len,v_gene,abundance,j_gene,CDR3aa
15,TRBV20-1,many,TRBJ2-1,SASGTGFFQWGNEQF
9,TRBV12-3/TRBV12-4,.,TRBJ2-7,ASSSAGEQY
12,TRBV20-1,many,TRBJ2-5,SARLIGLQETQY
18,TRBV14,.,TRBJ2-1,ASSPRPGTPAHGSYNEQF
13,TRBV4-2,.,TRBJ2-1,ASSPAGGRRNEQF
10,TRBV6-5,.,TRBJ1-1,ASSWSGAEAF
15,TRBV11-2,.,TRBJ2-7,ASSLEGETSAAYEQY
14,TRBV27,medium-sized,TRBJ2-5,ASSSLNGIWQETQY
13,TRBV5-5,many,TRBJ2-1,ASSSRGGVVNEQF
13,TRBV28,few,TRBJ1-1,ASSGGRGMNTEAF
12,TRBV5-1,.,TRBJ1-6,ASTPGEQNSPLH
12,TRBV12-3/TRBV12-4,.,TRBJ2-1,ASSKRVSYNEQF
11,TRBV28,few,TRBJ1-5,ASREFSNQPQH
11,TRBV12-3/TRBV12-4,medium-sized,TRBJ2-7,ASSLQVNYEQY
13,TRBV9,.,TRBJ1-2,ASSESTGGADGYT
12,TRBV5-1,many,TRBJ2-7,ASTLVAGTYEQY
9,TRBV20-1,many,TRBJ1-2,SAATGYGYT
12,TRBV19,.,TRBJ2-7,ASSIGRGSYEQY
11,TRBV27,few,TRBJ1-2,ASSLDRSAGYT
11,TRBV20-1,many,TRBJ2-1,SAIAGGYSEQF
12,TRBV7-2,.,TRBJ2-1,ASSLGDSHNEQF
12,TRBV3-1,.,TRBJ1-2,ASSQDTGWRGYT
11,TRBV7-9,many,TRBJ2-5,ASSPRGAETQY
11,TRBV2,medium-sized,TRBJ1-1,ASSAREGTEAF
14,TRBV4-1,medium-sized,TRBJ1-4,ASSQEQGQGGEKLF
14,TRBV3-1,.,TRBJ2-7,ASSQAGTGNLGEQY
13,TRBV7-2,.,TRBJ2-7,ASSPETSGVTEQY
12,TRBV28,few,TRBJ2-7,ASSFSSEAYEQY
12,TRBV10-3,.,TRBJ2-7,ATSVLAGEGEQY
12,TRBV5-6,many,TRBJ1-2,ASSIREGSHGYT
13,TRBV19,few,TRBJ1-1,ASSIDPGKGTEAF
12,TRBV6-1,medium-sized,TRBJ1-4,ASSATGPNEKLF
13,TRBV20-1,many,TRBJ2-2,SARGQGRGAGELF
13,TRBV27,few,TRBJ2-1,ASSLFPSGGNEQF
11,TRBV30,medium-sized,TRBJ1-1,AWSVVGATEAF
13,TRBV19,.,TRBJ2-7,ASRKVGDTSYEQY
10,TRBV20-1,medium-sized,TRBJ2-5,SAHLLGKTQY
14,TRBV18,.,TRBJ2-7,ASSPNTGGAFYEQY
11,TRBV6-1,large,TRBJ1-1,ASSEERNTEAF
16,TRBV6-5,medium-sized,TRBJ1-1,ASSSADRGQRAITEAF
11,TRBV7-2,few,TRBJ2-7,ASSRAKAGEQY
13,TRBV9,.,TRBJ2-1,ASSVAEGLVGEQF
13,TRBV6-4,few,TRBJ2-2,ASKEFQGYTGELF
14,TRBV30,.,TRBJ1-2,AFTRAGSLPSYGYT
13,TRBV19,once,TRBJ1-2,ASSPNTGGSDGYT
11,TRBV20-1,.,TRBJ2-7,SAVSGYSYEQY
12,TRBV6-1,.,TRBJ1-2,ASSDNTIIYGYT
11,TRBV30,.,TRBJ2-7,AWSASGSYEQY
10,TRBV19,.,TRBJ1-2,ASGYRSYGYT
11,TRBV7-3,many,TRBJ2-1,ASRVEAEGEQF
15,TRBV30,.,TRBJ2-1,AWSYPSRGRAYNEQF
12,TRBV6-4,.,TRBJ1-1,ASRDTSMNTEAF
10,TRBV5-6,.,TRBJ1-2,ASSSTQGKNT
12,TRBV3-1,large,TRBJ2-7,ASSQDSTGGEQY